This T cell receptor beta chain was identified during a study of beta chain features in type 1 diabetes. Looking at the study overall: Examined across all samples were just under 110,000,000 sorted cells.

On this clone: Its antigen remains unknown.

Overall study findings and caveats: An over-representation of cells with high TCR expression could result from cDNA sequencing.

Sequencing targeted expressed TCRB transcripts, as all isolated RNA had been reverse transcribed. Sequencing of naive, central memory and regulatory T cell samples gave an average of about 3.9 million reads. Here immunoSEQ multiplex PCR was the method, and the copy in TCRdb shows in-frame clones only, minus some. The sample contains about 150,000 clones, around 10% of which appear only once. The CDR3 sequence is 14 residues long. V gave up 7 bases and J gave up 5 bases, with 15 bases separating them. The germline gives CDR1 SGHRS, CDR2 YFSETQ. Sequenced input: central memory CD4+ T cells from blood. The TCR originated in a man younger than 35 in good health. The rearrangement joins TRBV5-1 to TRBJ1-4; TRBD1 is a possible D gene (5 bases). CDR3 nucleotides: TGCGCCAGCGGGGCGGGACGGATAAATGAAAAACTGTTTTTT. Translated, it gives CASGAGRINEKLFF.